Following are 20 T cell receptor beta chains from one sample sequenced in a study of blood T cell repertoires in COVID-19. The assay was immunoSEQ multiplex PCR, and TCRdb's table has in-frame clones only and misses some. The table records 300,000 to 500,000 clones, 88% of them present only once. Material: PBMCs or T cells enriched from blood (not recorded which). The receptors originated from a woman aged 25 to 39 with acute COVID-19.

The chain links TRBV5-1 to TRBJ1-6; D might be TRBD1 (6 bases). The CDR3 has 15 amino acids. Germline lookup yields CDR1 SGHRS and CDR2 YFSETQ. V was pared by 4 bases and J by 12 bases, with 20 bases between. CDR3 nucleotide sequence: TGCGCCAGCAGCCTACAGGGACGGCAAACAGTACCCCTCCACTTT. Encoded protein: CASSLQGRQTVPLHF.

The V call is TRBV7-3, the J call TRBJ2-7; D remains ambiguous. This CDR3 is 13 amino acids long. Deletions cut 2 bases from V and 7 bases from J, with 12 bases between. Per germline, CDR1 SGHTA and CDR2 FQGTGA. This CDR3 reads CASSLDRLGEQYF. In nucleotides, the CDR3 is TGTGCCAGCAGCTTAGATCGACTCGGAGAGCAGTACTTC. The variable domain in full, with the rest retrieved from reference TRBV7-3 and TRBJ2-7, is GAGVSQTPSNKVTEKGKYVELRCDPISGHTALYWYRQSLGQGPEFLIYFQGTGAADDSGLPNDRFFAVRPEGSVSTLKIQRTERGDSAVYLCASSLDRLGEQYFGPGTRLTVT.

V usage is TRBV5-1 and J usage is TRBJ1-2, with TRBD1 identical over 9 bases. CDR1 SGHRS and CDR2 YFSETQ come from the germline V gene. J was trimmed by 8 bases and V by 0 bases; bases with no gene match: 5. This CDR3 is built from 14 residues. Here the CDR3 reads CASSLGDRVAGYTF. CDR3 nucleotide sequence: TGCGCCAGCAGCTTGGGGGACAGGGTGGCCGGCTACACCTTC. The full variable domain, in which reference TRBV5-1 and TRBJ1-2 provide the parts outside the CDR3, is KAGVTQTPRYLIKTRGQQVTLSCSPISGHRSVSWYQQTPGQGLQFLFEYFSETQRNKGNFPGRFSGRQFSNSRSEMNVSTLELGDSALYLCASSLGDRVAGYTFGSGTRLTVV.

V is TRBV24-1 and J is TRBJ2-3, with 7 bases fitting TRBD2. This CDR3 has 16 amino acids. The V and J ends lost 5 bases and 1 base, in that order; junction bases with no gene match: 8. The germline V gene has CDR1 KGHDR and CDR2 SFDVKD. The CDR3 reads CATSVGRELGTDTQYF. The CDR3 DNA reads TGTGCCACCAGTGTAGGGAGGGAATTAGGCACAGATACGCAGTATTTT.

The rearrangement uses TRBV5-6 and TRBJ1-1; D possibly corresponds to TRBD1 (5 bases). Germline loops: CDR1 SGHDT, CDR2 YYEEEE. The CDR3 consists of 15 residues. V lost 4 bases and J 3 bases, leaving 16 bases between the germline ends. CDR3 DNA: TGTGCCAGCAGCCTGGGCCTGGTAGGGGACACTGAAGCTTTCTTT. It translates to CASSLGLVGDTEAFF.

The rearrangement links TRBV4-3 to TRBJ2-1; 7 bases align to TRBD2. The CDR3 is 14 amino acids. The V and J ends lost 10 bases and 0 bases, in that order; junction bases with no gene match: 6. The germline V gene has CDR1 LGHNA and CDR2 YSLEER. The CDR3 here is CATHSGRSYNEQFF. For the CDR3, the DNA is TGCGCCACCCATAGCGGGCGCTCCTACAATGAGCAGTTCTTC.

This chain links TRBV6-4 with TRBJ1-2, with 10 positions matching TRBD1. The CDR3 consists of 14 residues. The J segment lost 3 bases and the V segment lost 3 bases, leaving 1 base of the junction unmatched. Germline lookup yields CDR1 MRHNA and CDR2 SNTAGT. CDR3 in amino acids: CASSDGTGDYGYTF. The CDR3 bases are TGTGCCAGCAGTGATGGGACAGGGGACTATGGCTACACCTTC.

The chain uses TRBV6-2 or TRBV6-3 and TRBJ1-5, with D maybe TRBD1 (5 bases). Trimming cost V 5 bases and J 10 bases, with 15 bases left between them. Germline values: CDR1 MNHEY, CDR2 SVGEGT. This CDR3 has 13 residues. CDR3: CASSPTTGVPQHF. The CDR3 nucleotides are TGTGCCAGCAGTCCGACCACAGGAGTCCCCCAGCATTTT.

The V and J genes are TRBV3-1 (or the pseudogene TRBV3-2) and TRBJ1-2; the match to TRBD1 covers 9 bases. The CDR3 is made up of 15 amino acids. CDR1 LGHDT and CDR2 YNNKEL come from the germline V gene (reference sequence). The V segment lost 4 bases and the J segment 8 bases; nucleotides outside the gene matches: 11. CDR3 bases: TGTGCCAGCAGCCCCCCGGGACAGGGACAAGGGGGCTACACCTTC. It codes for CASSPPGQGQGGYTF.

The genes are TRBV15 and TRBJ2-6; weak D call: TRBD1 (6 bases). Germline V gene data show CDR1 as LNHNV and CDR2 as YYDKDF (reference sequence). With 3 bases removed from V and 4 bases from J, the gap between germline ends came to 10 bases. CDR3 length equals 15 residues. The DNA of the CDR3 is TGTGCCACCAGCAGTACAGGGTCGGGGGCCAACGTCCTGACTTTC. Its translation is CATSSTGSGANVLTF.

The rearrangement links TRBV14 to TRBJ2-1, with TRBD2 matching over 12 bases. Looked up from germline, CDR1 is SGHDN and CDR2 is FVKESK. J lost 7 bases, V lost 0 bases, and 7 bases had no gene match. The CDR3 is 17 residues long. The CDR3 region is CASSQDRTSGARNEQFF. The CDR3 region has the DNA TGTGCCAGCAGCCAAGATAGGACTAGCGGGGCCCGAAATGAGCAGTTCTTC.

This clone has more than one count but fewer than ten. V and J are TRBV5-1 and TRBJ1-1, with a possible D match to TRBD1 (5 bases). This CDR3 contains 12 residues. Germline CDR1 is SGHRS and CDR2 is YFSETQ. V was cut by 4 bases and J by 11 bases, with 15 bases left in between. This CDR3 is CASSQEGSRAFF. CDR3 sequence (DNA): TGCGCCAGCAGCCAGGAGGGGAGCAGGGCTTTCTTT. Using reference TRBV5-1 and TRBJ1-1 for the parts outside the CDR3, the full variable domain is KAGVTQTPRYLIKTRGQQVTLSCSPISGHRSVSWYQQTPGQGLQFLFEYFSETQRNKGNFPGRFSGRQFSNSRSEMNVSTLELGDSALYLCASSQEGSRAFFGQGTRLTVV.

The chain links TRBV7-6 to TRBJ1-2, with D maybe TRBD1 (5 bases). This CDR3 has 16 residues. V was pared by 1 base and J by 8 bases, with 20 bases between. CDR1 SGHVS and CDR2 FNYEAQ come from the germline V gene. CDR3 coding DNA: TGTGCCAGCAGCTTAGGGCGACGAGAAAAGGGGTCCGGCTACACCTTC. Encoded protein: CASSLGRREKGSGYTF. Together with reference TRBV7-6 and TRBJ1-2, the CDR3 gives the full variable domain: GAGVSQSPRYKVTKRGQDVALRCDPISGHVSLYWYRQALGQGPEFLTYFNYEAQQDKSGLPNDRFSAERPEGSISTLTIQRTEQRDSAMYRCASSLGRREKGSGYTFGSGTRLTVV.

V is TRBV14 and J is TRBJ2-5; TRBD1 matches 8 bases. V lost 0 bases to trimming and J lost 1 base; unmatched junction nucleotides: 4. This CDR3 contains 16 residues. Germline-derived CDR1 and CDR2 are SGHDN and FVKESK. The chain's CDR3 is CASSQDSRGLQETQYF. CDR3 coding DNA: TGTGCCAGCAGCCAAGATAGCAGGGGGCTCCAAGAGACCCAGTACTTC. The whole variable domain, filled in from reference TRBV14 and TRBJ2-5, reads EAGVTQFPSHSVIEKGQTVTLRCDPISGHDNLYWYRRVMGKEIKFLLHFVKESKQDESGMPNNRFLAERTGGTYSTLKVQPAELEDSGVYFCASSQDSRGLQETQYFGPGTRLLVL.

This chain joins TRBV7-2 and TRBJ2-1; 12 bases fit TRBD1. Trimming removed 3 bases from V and 15 bases from J; junction bases left unmatched: 6. The V gene's germline CDR1 is SGHTA and CDR2 FQGNSA. The CDR3 is 13 amino acids. The CDR3 loop reads CASSFRDRGLPFF. In DNA form, the CDR3 reads TGTGCCAGCAGCTTCCGGGACAGGGGGCTTCCGTTCTTC.

The gene calls are TRBV6-5 and TRBJ2-1; D gene unclear. The CDR3 spans 11 residues. Germline V gives CDR1 MNHEY, CDR2 SVGAGI. V was cut by 6 bases and J by 4 bases, with 4 bases left in between. CDR3 sequence: CASRSYNEQFF. CDR3 sequence (DNA): TGTGCCAGCAGATCTTACAATGAGCAGTTCTTC.

The rearrangement links TRBV7-2 to TRBJ2-5; D may be TRBD2 (6 bases). The CDR3 is made up of 15 amino acids. The germline V and J ends were trimmed by 2 bases and 4 bases, with 14 bases remaining between them. CDR1 is SGHTA and CDR2 is FQGNSA in the germline V gene. CDR3 DNA sequence: TGTGCCAGCAGCTTATGGCGGGGAATATCAGAGACCCAGTACTTC. Protein: CASSLWRGISETQYF. Complete variable domain (other parts from reference TRBV7-2 and TRBJ2-5): GAGVSQSPSNKVTEKGKDVELRCDPISGHTALYWYRQSLGQGLEFLIYFQGNSAPDKSGLPSDRFSAERTGGSVSTLTIQRTQQEDSAVYLCASSLWRGISETQYFGPGTRLLVL.

The chain is built from TRBV30 and TRBJ1-3, with 7 bases aligning to TRBD1. Trimming cost V 2 bases and J 2 bases; bases outside gene matches: 3. Per germline, CDR1 GTSNPN and CDR2 SVGIG (reference sequence). The CDR3 spans 14 residues. The CDR3 sequence is CAWSKGTAGNTIYF. The CDR3 DNA is TGTGCCTGGAGTAAAGGGACAGCTGGAAACACCATATATTTT.

CDR3 sequence (DNA): TGTGCCACCAGTGATTTGGGCGGGGGAGGCTATGAGCAGTTCTTC. This gives the protein CATSDLGGGGYEQFF. The chain couples TRBV24-1 to TRBJ2-1; 7 positions agree with TRBD2. Germline V gene data show CDR1 as KGHDR and CDR2 as SFDVKD. V shed 0 bases, J shed 8 bases, and the junction held 6 bases outside the gene matches. This CDR3 is 15 amino acids long.

The chain has TRBV28 and TRBJ2-7; 10 nucleotides align to TRBD2. The V gene end was trimmed by 2 bases and the J gene end by 0 bases; junction bases not matched to a gene: 4. CDR1 is MDHEN, CDR2 SYDVKM, per germline. This CDR3 comprises 16 residues. The CDR3 DNA is TGTGCCAGCAGTTTAAGAACTAGCGGGATCTCCTACGAGCAGTACTTC. Amino acids: CASSLRTSGISYEQYF.